These 9 T cell receptor beta chains share one sample of origin, sequenced in a study of monozygotic twins with inflammatory bowel disease. TCRdb re-analyzed the 5' RACE reads; it lists each CDR3 protein once, without DNA. The listing contains some 400,000 distinct CDR3 sequences. Sample: blood. All receptors derive from a human donor with ulcerative colitis or Crohn's disease, or a healthy co-twin of an affected twin (not recorded which).

The J gene is TRBJ2-7, the V gene TRBV20-1; TCRdb outputs TRBD2, but without DNA this stays unchecked. This CDR3 spans 14 amino acids. Germline assignment: CDR1 DFQATT and CDR2 SNEGSKA (reference sequence). CDR3 protein: CSAEGSGSTYEQYF.

The chain has TRBV12-3 or TRBV12-4 and TRBJ2-1; the D gene TCRdb calls, TRBD2, cannot be checked with no DNA. CDR3 length: 14 amino acids. The CDR3 loop is CASRWTSGGNEQFF.

The rearrangement joins TRBV7-9 to TRBJ2-3; TCRdb's D call of TRBD2 is untestable without DNA. The CDR3 sequence is 15 residues long. Germline CDR1 reads SEHNR; CDR2 reads FQNEAQ (reference sequence). CDR3 sequence reads: CASSSVGGHTDTQYF.

The CDR3 is CASSLLPLTSTDTQYF. The chain uses TRBV5-1 and TRBJ2-3. Per the germline V gene, CDR1 is SGHRS and CDR2 is YFSETQ. This CDR3 has 16 residues. The full variable domain, its missing parts supplied by reference TRBV5-1 and TRBJ2-3, is KAGVTQTPRYLIKTRGQQVTLSCSPISGHRSVSWYQQTPGQGLQFLFEYFSETQRNKGNFPGRFSGRQFSNSRSEMNVSTLELGDSALYLCASSLLPLTSTDTQYFGPGTRLTVL.

The V call is TRBV14, the J call TRBJ1-1; no DNA is available, so the TRBD1 call from TCRdb remains unchecked. The germline CDR1 and CDR2 sequences are SGHDN and FVKESK. The CDR3 contains 14 residues. CDR3 sequence: CASSHQDRNTEAFF.

The gene calls are TRBV6-1 and TRBJ2-2; TCRdb selects TRBD1, and the lack of DNA leaves this call unchecked. Germline V gene data show CDR1 as MNHNS and CDR2 as SASEGT. This CDR3 has 14 amino acids. CDR3 residues: CASSPRGYTGELFF.

This chain connects TRBV15 to TRBJ2-5; no DNA is available, so the TRBD1 call from TCRdb remains unchecked. From germline, CDR1 is LNHNV and CDR2 YYDKDF (reference sequence). The CDR3 extends over 15 amino acids. The CDR3 reads CATSRSGIGEETQYF.

This chain joins TRBV12-3 or TRBV12-4 and TRBJ2-3; there is no DNA to check the TCRdb D call of TRBD2. The CDR3 has 14 amino acids. The CDR3 loop reads CASRGLAGVDTQYF.

The J gene is TRBJ2-3, the V gene TRBV24-1; TCRdb names TRBD2, which stays unverified in the absence of DNA. The CDR3 has 15 amino acids. Germline V gene sequence: CDR1 KGHDR, CDR2 SFDVKD. This CDR3 is CATSDTSGNTDTQYF.